This T cell receptor beta chain was identified in a study of OX40 agonist ivuxolimab in advanced cancers. In the study overall: Patients enrolled in dose escalation were diagnosed with hepatocellular carcinoma, melanoma, renal cell or head and neck cancer. Roughly two fifths of patients had received prior checkpoint inhibitor therapy. Study-wide results and limits: The study found that CD8+ T cells averaged more expanded clones than CD4+.

As regards this clone: Its matching antigen is unknown.

CDR1 is SNHLY, CDR2 FYNNEI, per germline. The CDR3 runs to 16 residues. V lost 6 bases to trimming and J lost 4 bases; unmatched junction nucleotides: 6. Assay: immunoSEQ multiplex PCR; the TCRdb copy retains only in-frame clones and omits some. The sample includes fewer than 85,000 clones, 88% seen only once; the top ten take 0.65% to 0.9%. Systemic immunosuppression or autoimmune disease history was grounds to exclude patients. This sample comprised CD4+ or CD8+ T cells sorted from blood, obtained in a trial of the OX40 agonist ivuxolimab. The origin of this receptor is an adult with an advanced solid tumor such as melanoma, head and neck, liver or kidney cancer. The J gene is TRBJ2-6, the V gene TRBV2; 10 nucleotides align to TRBD2. CDR3 region: CASRERGGDGANVLTF. CDR3 in DNA: TGTGCCAGCAGGGAGCGGGGGGGAGACGGGGCCAACGTCCTGACTTTC.